This TCR beta chain was identified in a study of cytomegalovirus exposure and HLA in healthy donors. In regard to this clone: Its target is not known.

Study-wide points: There were a few CMV-associated chains whose specificity for CMV antigens was confirmed in vitro. Most of the TCR beta V segments (in an earlier analysis) were productive either about 87% or about 30% of the time. Most TCRs appeared rarely, but some public TCRs recurred in many donors.

Amplification used 60 Vbeta primers and 13 Jbeta primers. Assay used: immunoSEQ multiplex PCR; TCRdb lists only in-frame clones, some missing. The sample includes about 190,000 clones, roughly 81% seen only once; the top ten take 2% to 2.5%. Germline lookup yields CDR1 MDHEN and CDR2 SYDVKM. The CDR3 loop spans 15 amino acids. V was pared by 5 bases and J by 7 bases, with 20 bases between. Specimen: PBMCs. The source is a woman in her 30s in good health and CMV-seropositive. The rearrangement uses TRBV28 and TRBJ1-1, with D unresolved. CDR3 nucleotide sequence: TGTGCCAGCAGTCTGGCCGCGGCCGGTAGAAATGAAGCTTTCTTT. Translation: CASSLAAAGRNEAFF.